This T cell receptor (beta chain) is drawn from a study of blood T cell repertoires in COVID-19. Overall study: The origin of the acute and convalescent COVID-19 samples was the United States, Italy and Spain. In each case, the material was cDNA or gDNA derived from T cells, B-cell-depleted T cells, or PBMCs.

As originally analysed: Amplification of reference gene primers provided the estimated nucleated cell counts. Using immunoSEQ multiplex PCR, the repertoire was profiled, and TCRdb retains in-frame clones only, with some absent. V and J calls plus clone size are reproduced from that table; the DNA served to infer D and trimming. The sample gives 150,000 to 200,000 clones, approximately 90% of which show up once; around 2.3% is in the top ten. From germline, CDR1 is SNHLY and CDR2 FYNNEI. The CDR3 is 13 amino acids. The V end lost 8 bases, the J end lost 1 base, and 11 bases lay between the germline ends.

This sequence joins TRBV2 and TRBJ2-5; D is possibly TRBD1 (5 bases). The receptor was derived from a man in his sixties or seventies with active or convalescent COVID-19. The material sequenced was peripheral blood. The CDR3 region is CASVLGLQETQYF. CDR3 nucleotides: TGTGCCAGCGTACTGGGGCTCCAAGAGACCCAGTACTTC.